The sequence of this TCR beta chain was determined in a study of blood T cell repertoires in COVID-19. Study-level background: Whether acute or convalescent, the COVID-19 samples came from the United States, Italy and Spain. Nucleic acid was either cDNA or gDNA, and it came from T cells, B-cell-depleted T cells, or PBMCs.

Sequencing used immunoSEQ multiplex PCR; TCRdb keeps in-frame clones, though not all of them. The sample yields roughly 52,000 clones, about nine tenths seen once. Germline V gene lookup returns CDR1 MGHRA and CDR2 YSYEKL. The CDR3 loop spans 15 amino acids. The V segment lost 1 base and the J segment 4 bases; nucleotides outside the gene matches: 3. The Seattle patients, enrolled during active infection, were followed longitudinally. The chain combines TRBV4-1 with TRBJ2-3, with TRBD1 matching 9 bases. The clonotype originates from a man in his forties with COVID-19, enrolled during active disease. The sample comprised peripheral blood. In nucleotides, the CDR3 is TGCGCCAGCAGCCAAGCGGGACAGGGATCAGATACGCAGTATTTT. Residues: CASSQAGQGSDTQYF.